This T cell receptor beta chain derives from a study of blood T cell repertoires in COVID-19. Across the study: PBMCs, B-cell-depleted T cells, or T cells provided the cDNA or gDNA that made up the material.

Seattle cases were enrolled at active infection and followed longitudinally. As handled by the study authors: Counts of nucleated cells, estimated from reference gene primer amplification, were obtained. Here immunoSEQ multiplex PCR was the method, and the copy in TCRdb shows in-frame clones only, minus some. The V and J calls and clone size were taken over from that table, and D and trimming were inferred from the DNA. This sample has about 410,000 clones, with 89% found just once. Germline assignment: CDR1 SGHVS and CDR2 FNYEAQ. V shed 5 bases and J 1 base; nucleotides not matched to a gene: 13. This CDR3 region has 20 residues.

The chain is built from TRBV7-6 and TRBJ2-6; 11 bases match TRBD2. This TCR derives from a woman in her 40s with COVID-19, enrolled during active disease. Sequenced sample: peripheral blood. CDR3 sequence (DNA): TGTGCCAGCAGCCGAGAGGTAGCGGGGGGGCTTTCTTCTGGGGCCAACGTCCTGACTTTC. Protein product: CASSREVAGGLSSGANVLTF.